Listed below are T cell receptor beta chains from one sample, sequenced in a study of tumor-infiltrating lymphocytes in primary liver carcinoma. TCRdb ran MiXCR on the multiplex PCR reads and lists one entry per CDR3 protein. The sample lists just over 30,000 distinct CDR3 sequences, 71% seen once, with roughly 29% in the top ten. The sample comprised liver tumor tissue from sampling region 3. The receptors stem from a woman aged 25 to 39 with primary liver carcinoma and hepatitis B virus infection. Each CDR3 is given with its conserved first and last residue. Fields, in order: J gene, V gene, clone size, D gene, CDR3 length, CDR3 protein, CDR3 DNA. The D gene is left open where the match is weak. Clone size is given for some rows only: seen once, a few or many times, or a class if the clone is expanded.

>TRBJ1-2|TRBV13|-|-|15
CASSPRDGHGYGYAF
TGTGCCAGCAGCCCCCGTGATGGACACGGCTATGGCTACGCCTTC
>TRBJ1-6|TRBV14|-|-|14
CASSQAGWNSPLHF
TGTGCCAGCAGCCAGGCAGGGTGGAATTCACCCCTCCACTTT
>TRBJ2-1|TRBV11-3|-|TRBD2|15
CAGGLGTSVKLEQFF
TGTGCCGGCGGCTTAGGAACTAGCGTGAAGCTCGAGCAGTTCTTC
>TRBJ2-5|TRBV11-2|-|TRBD2|14
CASSSRGLMGTQYF
TGTGCCAGCAGCTCCCGGGGACTAATGGGGACTCAGTACTTC
>TRBJ2-1|TRBV6-5|-|-|13
CASSLVRPNEQFF
TGTGCCAGCAGCCTCGTGCGACCGAATGAGCAATTCTTC
>TRBJ1-2|TRBV30|once|-|13
CAWSVDWGGGYIF
TGTGCCTGGAGTGTGGATTGGGGTGGTGGCTACATCTTC
>TRBJ1-2|TRBV12-5|-|TRBD1|13
CDSGRDSFYGYTF
TGTGATAGTGGACGGGACAGTTTCTATGGCTACACCTTC
>TRBJ2-1|TRBV12-3/TRBV12-4|large|-|12
CASSLMLSEQFF
TGTGCCAGCAGCTTGATGTTAAGCGAGCAGTTCTTC
>TRBJ2-3|TRBV29-1|few|-|14
CSAAGIGLADTQYF
TGCAGCGCTGCGGGGATAGGGCTGGCAGATACGCAGTATTTT
>TRBJ2-5|TRBV12-3/TRBV12-4|-|TRBD2|15
CASSLAGFPRGTQYF
TGTGCTAGCAGCTTAGCGGGATTTCCCCGGGGGACCCAGTACTTC
>TRBJ1-6|TRBV11-2|-|-|16
CASSFGRNHNNSPLHF
TGTGCCAGCAGCTTTGGACGGAACCACAATAATTCCCCCCTCCACTTT
>TRBJ2-7|TRBV28|-|-|15
CASSPPGNRNVEQYF
TGTGCCAGCAGCCCTCCCGGGAACAGAAACGTCGAGCAATACTTC
>TRBJ2-7|TRBV4-2|-|TRBD1|18
CASNQKHLGQGGPREQYF
TGTGCCAGCAACCAGAAACACCTAGGACAGGGGGGACCGCGCGAGCAGTATTTC
>TRBJ2-7|TRBV6-1|once|-|15
CASSEETSPSYEQYF
TGTGCCAGCAGTGAGGAGACCAGCCCATCATACGAGCAGTACTTC
>TRBJ2-1|TRBV4-3|-|-|15
CASSQNVGARDEQFF
TGCGCCAGCAGCCAAAACGTGGGAGCCAGAGATGAGCAGTTCTTC
>TRBJ2-2|TRBV11-2|-|TRBD1|15
CASSPLQGPTGKLFF
TGTGCCAGCAGCCCTCTGCAAGGACCGACAGGGAAGCTGTTTTTT
>TRBJ2-3|TRBV6-2/TRBV6-3|-|-|13
CASGYRDNQPQYF
TGTGCCAGTGGTTACCGGGACAATCAGCCCCAGTATTTT
>TRBJ2-1|TRBV4-3|-|-|16
CASSQDAGSSRNEQFF
TGCGCCAGTAGCCAAGATGCGGGAAGCTCCCGCAATGAGCAGTTCTTC
>TRBJ2-2|TRBV10-1|-|-|13
CASSGRNIGELFF
TGCGCCAGCAGTGGACGAAACATCGGGGAGCTGTTTTTT
>TRBJ2-7|TRBV11-2|-|-|15
CASNLAGQPSYEQYF
TGTGCCAGCAACTTAGCGGGACAGCCCTCATACGAGCAGTACTTC
>TRBJ1-5|TRBV12-3/TRBV12-4|medium-sized|-|12
CASSLAYQPQHF
TGTGCCAGCAGTTTAGCATATCAGCCCCAGCATTTT
>TRBJ2-3|TRBV11-2|-|-|17
CVSSLGGLTYTSGTQYF
TGTGTCAGCAGCTTAGGGGGACTAACGTACACGTCAGGTACGCAGTATTTT
>TRBJ2-1|TRBV11-2|-|-|16
CATNLVGGTLVDEQFF
TGTGCCACCAACTTAGTTGGCGGGACGCTAGTCGATGAGCAGTTCTTC
>TRBJ2-1|TRBV11-3|once|-|18
CASSSGQGSRAGYNEQLF
TGTGCCAGCAGCTCAGGTCAAGGCAGTAGGGCCGGCTACAATGAGCAGTTATTC
>TRBJ2-3|TRBV29-1|many|TRBD2|15
CSSRGLAGVTVTQYF
TGCAGCTCACGAGGGCTAGCGGGCGTCACAGTTACGCAGTATTTT
>TRBJ2-3|TRBV5-4|-|-|15
CDGSPPWTEADTQYF
TGTGACGGCAGCCCGCCCTGGACGGAGGCGGATACGCAGTATTTT
>TRBJ2-1|TRBV11-2|once|-|12
CASSSEYDEQFF
TGTGCCAGCAGCTCGGAGTACGATGAGCAGTTCTTC
>TRBJ1-1|TRBV6-2/TRBV6-3|many|TRBD1|11
CTSGGQAEAFF
TGTACCAGCGGGGGACAGGCCGAAGCTTTCTTT
>TRBJ2-2|TRBV6-5|once|-|15
CVSRDGNRDTGELFF
TGTGTCAGCAGGGATGGGAATCGGGACACCGGGGAGCTGTTTTTT
>TRBJ2-1|TRBV7-3|-|TRBD2|18
CASSLFFRAGGPYNEQFF
TGTGCCAGCAGCTTATTCTTCAGAGCGGGAGGCCCTTACAATGAGCAGTTCTTC
>TRBJ2-3|TRBV5-4|-|-|15
CASSWRSGNTDTQYF
TGTGCCAGCAGCTGGAGGAGCGGTAACACAGATACGCAGTATTTT
>TRBJ2-7|TRBV28|-|-|15
CAGSLHPQGFYVQYF
TGTGCCGGCAGTTTGCACCCCCAGGGGTTTTACGTGCAGTACTTC
>TRBJ2-2|TRBV6-4|many|-|14
CASSLTDDTGELFF
TGTGCCAGCAGTCTAACGGACGACACCGGGGAGCTGTTTTTT
>TRBJ2-7|TRBV28|-|TRBD1|15
CASSSTGKTTYERYF
TGTGCCAGCAGTTCGACAGGGAAAACCACCTACGAGCGGTACTTC
>TRBJ2-6|TRBV5-8|-|-|16
CASTMTGFSGVNALTF
TGTGCCAGCACCATGACGGGCTTCTCTGGGGTCAACGCCCTGACTTTC
>TRBJ2-7|TRBV6-5|medium-sized|-|15
CASTSGPMSSYEQYF
TGTGCCAGTACGTCAGGCCCGATGAGCTCCTACGAGCAGTACTTC
>TRBJ2-2|TRBV6-5|few|TRBD1|15
CASNPWTGFTGELFF
TGTGCCAGCAATCCGTGGACAGGGTTCACCGGTGAGCTGTTTTTT
>TRBJ2-3|TRBV7-8|-|TRBD2|19
CASSYGGGVGPSGTDKQYF
TGTGCCAGCAGCTACGGTGGGGGGGTGGGGCCATCAGGCACAGATAAGCAGTATTTT
>TRBJ1-3|TRBV6-1|-|-|18
CASSERAGLFESGNTIYF
TGTGCCAGCAGTGAAAGGGCAGGGTTATTCGAATCTGGAAACACCATATATTTT
>TRBJ2-3|TRBV28|-|-|17
CASSFDRKRRGTYTQYF
TGTGCCAGCAGTTTTGACAGAAAGAGGCGGGGCACATATACGCAGTATTTT
>TRBJ2-3|TRBV7-9|-|TRBD2|16
CASSLFAGGLTDTQSF
TGTGCCAGCAGCTTATTTGCGGGAGGTCTCACAGATACGCAGTCTTTT
>TRBJ2-2|TRBV12-3/TRBV12-4|-|-|13
CASSIGMGGELFF
TGTGCCAGCAGTATAGGGATGGGCGGGGAGCTGTTTTTT
>TRBJ2-5|TRBV13|-|TRBD1|17
CDSSLASSWTGRETQYF
TGTGACAGCAGCTTAGCCTCATCTTGGACAGGGCGAGAAACCCAGTACTTC
>TRBJ2-2|TRBV7-9|many|TRBD2|19
CASSQLTKLAGVNTGELFF
TGTGCCAGCAGCCAACTGACCAAACTAGCGGGGGTGAACACCGGGGAGCTGTTTTTT
>TRBJ2-2|TRBV5-1|-|-|15
CASSFDLANIGELLF
TGCGCCAGCAGCTTTGACCTAGCTAACATCGGGGAGCTGTTATTT
>TRBJ1-1|TRBV4-1|medium-sized|TRBD1|16
CASSQVLDRERTEAFF
TGCGCCAGCAGCCAAGTTCTTGACAGGGAGCGAACTGAAGCTTTCTTT
>TRBJ2-2|TRBV6-5|-|TRBD1|15
CAGSSLTGFTGELFF
TGTGCCGGCAGTTCGCTGACAGGGTTCACCGGGGAGCTGTTTTTT
>TRBJ2-2|TRBV4-3|-|TRBD2|19
CTSSVLAGGPHSNTGELFF
TGCACCAGCAGCGTACTAGCGGGAGGCCCCCATTCGAACACCGGGGAGCTGTTTTTT
>TRBJ2-3|TRBV11-2|many|TRBD2|17
CASSLGLAGPVTDTQYF
TGTGCCAGCAGCCTGGGACTAGCGGGGCCGGTCACAGATACGCAGTATTTT
>TRBJ2-5|TRBV11-2|many|-|15
CASSDLTGAGETQYF
TGTGCCAGCAGCGACCTGACAGGAGCGGGAGAGACCCAGTACTTC
>TRBJ1-1|TRBV14|-|-|13
CASIQATVGWTFF
TGTGCCAGCATCCAAGCCACAGTAGGTTGGACTTTCTTT
>TRBJ2-2|TRBV21-1|-|-|16
CASSKKDRVRTGELFF
TGTGCCAGCAGCAAGAAGGACAGGGTCCGCACAGGGGAGCTGTTTTTT